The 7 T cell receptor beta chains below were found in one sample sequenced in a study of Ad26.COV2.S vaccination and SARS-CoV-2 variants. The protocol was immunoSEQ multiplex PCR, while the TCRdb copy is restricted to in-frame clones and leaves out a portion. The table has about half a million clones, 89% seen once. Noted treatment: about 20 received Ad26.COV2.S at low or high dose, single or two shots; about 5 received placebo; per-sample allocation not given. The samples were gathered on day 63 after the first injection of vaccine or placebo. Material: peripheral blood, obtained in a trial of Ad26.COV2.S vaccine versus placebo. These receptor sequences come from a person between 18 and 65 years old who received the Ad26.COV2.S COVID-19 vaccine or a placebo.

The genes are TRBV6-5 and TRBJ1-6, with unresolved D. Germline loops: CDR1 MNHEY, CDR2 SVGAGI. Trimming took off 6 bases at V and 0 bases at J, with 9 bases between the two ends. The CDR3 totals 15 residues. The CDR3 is CASRRPSSYNSPLHF. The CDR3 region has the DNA TGTGCCAGCAGACGACCGAGCTCCTATAATTCACCCCTCCACTTT.

The CDR3 DNA is TGTGCCAGCTCACGAGCACAGGGGTTGAACACTGAAGCTTTCTTT. The encoded protein is CASSRAQGLNTEAFF. The chain combines TRBV18 with TRBJ1-1, with 7 bases aligning to TRBD1. Losses at the gene ends were 4 bases for V and 0 bases for J; bases not matched to a gene: 5. Germline loops: CDR1 KGHSH, CDR2 LQKENI. The CDR3 length is 15 residues.

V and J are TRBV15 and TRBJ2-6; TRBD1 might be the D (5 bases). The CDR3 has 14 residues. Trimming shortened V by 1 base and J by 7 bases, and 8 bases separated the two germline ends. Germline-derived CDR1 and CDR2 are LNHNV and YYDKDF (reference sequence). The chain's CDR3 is CATSRGQTANVLTF. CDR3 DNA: TGTGCCACCAGCAGAGGACAGACTGCCAACGTCCTGACTTTC.

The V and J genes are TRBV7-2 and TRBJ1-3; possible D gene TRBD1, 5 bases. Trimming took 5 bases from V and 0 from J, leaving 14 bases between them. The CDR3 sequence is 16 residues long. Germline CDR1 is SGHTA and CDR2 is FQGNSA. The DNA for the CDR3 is TGTGCCAGCAGCGCGGGAGGGGCAGCCTCTGGAAACACCATATATTTT. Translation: CASSAGGAASGNTIYF.

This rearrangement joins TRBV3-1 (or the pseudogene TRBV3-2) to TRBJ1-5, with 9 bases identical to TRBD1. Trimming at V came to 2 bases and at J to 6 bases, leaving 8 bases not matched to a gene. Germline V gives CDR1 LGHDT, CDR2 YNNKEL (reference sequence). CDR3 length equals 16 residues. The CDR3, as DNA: TGTGCCAGCAGCCAAACAGGGGGCACGGGTGGTCAGCCCCAGCATTTT. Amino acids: CASSQTGGTGGQPQHF.

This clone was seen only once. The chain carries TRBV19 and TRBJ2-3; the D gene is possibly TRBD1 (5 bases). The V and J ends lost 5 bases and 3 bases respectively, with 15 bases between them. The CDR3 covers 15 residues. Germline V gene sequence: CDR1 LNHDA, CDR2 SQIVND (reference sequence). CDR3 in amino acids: CASSALGQGTDTQYF. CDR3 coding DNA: TGTGCCAGTAGTGCCTTGGGCCAGGGAACAGATACGCAGTATTTT.

The CDR3 sequence: CASSPNRQGALIEQFF. In nucleotides, the CDR3 is TGTGCCAGCAGCCCTAACCGACAGGGGGCGCTGATTGAGCAGTTCTTC. This chain joins TRBV7-9 and TRBJ2-1; 10 nucleotides align to TRBD1. Trimming cost V 5 bases and J 9 bases; bases outside gene matches: 13. This CDR3 is 16 amino acids long. Germline CDR1 and CDR2: SEHNR and FQNEAQ (reference sequence). Filled out from reference TRBV7-9 and TRBJ2-1, the complete variable domain reads DTGVSQNPRHKITKRGQNVTFRCDPISEHNRLYWYRQTLGQGPEFLTYFQNEAQLEKSRLLSDRFSAERPKGSFSTLEIQRTEQGDSAMYLCASSPNRQGALIEQFFGPGTRLTVL.